This entry lists 26 T cell receptor beta chains sequenced from one sample in a study of blood T cell repertoires in COVID-19. TCRdb's copy holds only in-frame clones and misses some; the assay was immunoSEQ multiplex PCR. The table includes about 130,000 clones, around 80% detected once. The specimen sequenced was peripheral blood. Receptors were obtained from a man aged 35-49 years with active or convalescent COVID-19.

This clone appeared a few times. V gene TRBV5-1 combines with J gene TRBJ1-6; no firm D call. The CDR3 contains 14 residues. The V and J ends lost 4 bases and 7 bases respectively, with 12 bases between them. Germline V gene data show CDR1 as SGHRS and CDR2 as YFSETQ. CDR3 sequence: CASSESGGNSPLHF. The CDR3 nucleotides are TGCGCCAGCAGCGAATCGGGAGGGAATTCACCCCTCCACTTT. Filled out from reference TRBV5-1 and TRBJ1-6, the complete variable domain reads KAGVTQTPRYLIKTRGQQVTLSCSPISGHRSVSWYQQTPGQGLQFLFEYFSETQRNKGNFPGRFSGRQFSNSRSEMNVSTLELGDSALYLCASSESGGNSPLHFGNGTRLTVT.

The rearrangement uses TRBV7-9 and TRBJ2-1, with TRBD2 as a possible D gene (5 bases). CDR1 is SEHNR, CDR2 FQNEAQ, per germline (reference sequence). Trimming shortened V by 4 bases and J by 8 bases, and 9 bases separated the two germline ends. This CDR3 is built from 12 residues. The CDR3 DNA reads as TGTGCCAGCAGCTCATCTAGCTATGAGCAGTTCTTC. Amino acids: CASSSSSYEQFF.

In its sample, this clone was seen once. The gene calls are TRBV29-1 and TRBJ1-1, with a weak D call TRBD1 (6 bases). CDR1 SQVTM and CDR2 ANQGSEA come from the germline V gene. Deletions cut 6 bases from V and 1 base from J, with 24 bases between. The length of the CDR3 is 17 residues. Here the CDR3 DNA reads TGCAGCGTCGCTTTTGGACAGAACCTTTTCCAGAACACTGAAGCTTTCTTT. Translated: CSVAFGQNLFQNTEAFF.

The V gene is TRBV5-6, the J gene TRBJ1-3; a weak D match, TRBD1 (6 bases). CDR3 size: 18 residues. V shed 4 bases and J shed 0 bases, with 20 bases lying between them. Germline-derived CDR1 and CDR2 are SGHDT and YYEEEE. This CDR3 reads CASSPSPGVLFSGNTIYF. The CDR3 DNA reads TGTGCCAGCAGCCCGAGCCCAGGGGTCCTCTTCTCTGGAAACACCATATATTTT.

The chain combines TRBV19 with TRBJ2-7; maybe TRBD1 (5 bases). CDR1 is LNHDA and CDR2 is SQIVND in the germline V gene (reference sequence). This CDR3 comprises 14 residues. Deletions cut 2 bases from V and 3 bases from J, with 11 bases between. CDR3 nucleotides: TGTGCCAGTAGTATAAAGGGGCAGAACTACGAGCAGTACTTC. Translating it yields CASSIKGQNYEQYF.

The chain couples TRBV5-1 to TRBJ1-1; tentatively, D is TRBD1 (5 bases). Germline CDR1 reads SGHRS; CDR2 reads YFSETQ. V was cut by 7 bases and J by 6 bases, with 16 bases left in between. CDR3 length equals 13 residues. CDR3: CASGAGPNAEAFF. The CDR3 DNA follows: TGCGCCAGCGGGGCGGGGCCAAACGCTGAAGCTTTCTTT. The full variable domain, its missing parts supplied by reference TRBV5-1 and TRBJ1-1, is KAGVTQTPRYLIKTRGQQVTLSCSPISGHRSVSWYQQTPGQGLQFLFEYFSETQRNKGNFPGRFSGRQFSNSRSEMNVSTLELGDSALYLCASGAGPNAEAFFGQGTRLTVV.

In this sample, this clone turned up a few times. V usage is TRBV30 and J usage is TRBJ1-6; perhaps TRBD1 as D (5 bases). This CDR3 comprises 11 residues. Germline assignment: CDR1 GTSNPN and CDR2 SVGIG (reference sequence). The CDR3 loop is CDGRAKSPLHF. CDR3 bases: TGTGATGGCAGGGCGAAATCACCCCTCCACTTT.

This clone was counted only a few times. This chain uses TRBV4-1 with TRBJ2-4; D is unresolved. The CDR3 totals 18 residues. The ends were cut back, 4 bases at V and 0 bases at J, with 19 bases in the middle. Germline V gene lookup returns CDR1 MGHRA and CDR2 YSYEKL. As DNA, the CDR3 is TGCGCCAGCAGCCGAGAGGTTATCGGTGCTCTAGCCAAAAACATTCAGTACTTC. Protein: CASSREVIGALAKNIQYF.

This clone appeared a single time. V and J are TRBV10-1 and TRBJ2-7; TRBD1 agrees at 9 bases. V shed 3 bases and J 5 bases; nucleotides not matched to a gene: 11. From germline, CDR1 is WNHNN and CDR2 SYGVQD (reference sequence). The length of the CDR3 is 16 residues. Written as DNA, the CDR3 is TGCGCCAGCAGTGACCACGGACAGGGGACGCGAGACGAGCAGTACTTC. It codes for CASSDHGQGTRDEQYF.

The V gene is TRBV21-1, the J gene TRBJ2-1; the D call TRBD1 from the table was never checked on the DNA. TRBV21-1 is a pseudogene. This CDR3 is 14 amino acids long. CDR3 sequence reads: CASSKDGAHNEQFF. Here the CDR3 DNA reads TGTGCCAGCAGCAAAGATGGGGCCCACAATGAGCAGTTCTTC.

The rearrangement links TRBV6-5 to TRBJ2-2; TRBD2 agrees at 9 bases. After removal of 9 bases from V and 6 bases from J, the junction contained 8 bases not matched to a gene. The germline V gene has CDR1 MNHEY and CDR2 SVGAGI. This CDR3 is built from 14 residues. The CDR3 DNA sequence: TGTGCCAGTCGCCTCGGCGGGGGGGCCGGGGAGCTGTTTTTT. Translation gives CASRLGGGAGELFF.

This clone was detected once. The chain recombines TRBV5-4 with TRBJ2-5; D unclear. Germline assignment: CDR1 SGHNT and CDR2 YYREEE (reference sequence). The CDR3 spans 16 residues. Trimming cost V 0 bases and J 4 bases, with 16 bases left between them. The CDR3 here is CASSLGGIQSPETQYF. The CDR3 DNA is TGTGCCAGCAGCTTGGGAGGAATCCAATCCCCAGAGACCCAGTACTTC.

The chain joins TRBV18 to TRBJ1-1, with D unclear. This CDR3 region has 12 residues. V lost 3 bases to trimming and J lost 8 bases, with 10 bases between them. Germline CDR1 KGHSH, CDR2 LQKENI. CDR3 sequence reads: CASSPQQKEAFF. The CDR3 coding sequence is TGTGCCAGCTCACCGCAACAGAAGGAAGCTTTCTTT.

V usage is TRBV7-9 and J usage is TRBJ2-3; TRBD2 agrees at 9 bases. Germline loops: CDR1 SEHNR, CDR2 FQNEAQ (reference sequence). V shed 10 bases, J shed 4 bases, and the junction held 18 bases outside the gene matches. CDR3 length: 17 amino acids. CDR3 loop: CATGADRGGAEADTQYF. CDR3 nucleotide sequence: TGTGCCACCGGGGCCGACCGCGGGGGGGCCGAGGCAGATACGCAGTATTTT.

Concerning this clone: The junction departs from the called germline gene at one end, perhaps through a read error. J is TRBJ1-1 and V is TRBV7-8; possible D gene TRBD1, 5 bases. Germline CDR1 is SGHVS and CDR2 is FQNEAQ. CDR3 length: 15 amino acids. The CDR3 DNA is TGTGCCAGCAGTTTTGCCGACAGAATGAACGCTGAAGCTTTCTTT. It is translated as CASSFADRMNAEAFF.

This clone was detected only once. The CDR3 loop reads CASTYRGLREKLFF. The CDR3 DNA reads TGTGCCAGCACTTACAGGGGGCTGAGGGAAAAACTGTTTTTT. The V call is TRBV5-6, the J call TRBJ1-4; TRBD1 aligns across 9 bases. Germline V gene sequence: CDR1 SGHDT, CDR2 YYEEEE. V lost 6 bases to trimming and J lost 8 bases; unmatched junction nucleotides: 8. CDR3 length: 14 amino acids.

The chain employs TRBV9 and TRBJ1-6; 10 nucleotides match TRBD1. The CDR3 is made up of 15 amino acids. CDR1 and CDR2 from the germline V gene are SGDLS and YYNGEE. The junction had 5 bases not matched to a gene; V was cut back by 3 bases and J by 8 bases. The CDR3 DNA reads as TGTGCCAGCAGCGGGGCCGGGACAGGGGATTCACCCCTCCACTTT. It codes for CASSGAGTGDSPLHF.

The chain couples TRBV12-5 to TRBJ2-1, with 12 bases fitting TRBD2. Germline values: CDR1 LGHNT, CDR2 FRNRAP. V was clipped by 6 bases and J by 4 bases; unmatched bases: 13. The CDR3 consists of 18 residues. In nucleotides, the CDR3 is TGTGCTAGTGGGCTGGCCCCTTTACTAGCGGGAGGTTACAATGAGCAGTTCTTC. As protein: CASGLAPLLAGGYNEQFF.

This chain links TRBV28 with TRBJ2-2, with 8 nucleotides matching TRBD1. Per the germline V gene, CDR1 is MDHEN and CDR2 is SYDVKM. V was pared by 6 bases and J by 2 bases, with 2 bases of the junction left unmatched. This CDR3 spans 14 amino acids. The CDR3, as DNA: TGTGCCAGCAGCAGGGGGCGCAACACCGGGGAGCTGTTTTTT. Protein product: CASSRGRNTGELFF.

The J gene is TRBJ1-5, the V gene TRBV30; weak D call: TRBD1 (6 bases). In germline, CDR1 is GTSNPN, CDR2 SVGIG (reference sequence). This CDR3 contains 16 residues. The V end was cut by 4 bases, the J end by 0 bases, with 16 bases between. In DNA, the CDR3 is TGTGCCTGGAACCAGGCCGGGGGGCATAGCAATCAGCCCCAGCATTTT. Encoded protein: CAWNQAGGHSNQPQHF.

The chain recombines TRBV10-1 with TRBJ2-1, with D tentatively TRBD1 (8 bases). V was cut by 9 bases and J by 6 bases, with 24 bases left in between. CDR1 is WNHNN, CDR2 SYGVQD, per germline (reference sequence). This CDR3 comprises 16 residues. CDR3 nucleotide sequence: TGCGCCAGTAGCAGGGCTGCAACAGGGGGGGTCAATGAGCAGTTCTTC. Amino acid sequence: CASSRAATGGVNEQFF.

The CDR3 bases are TGTGCCAGCAGTGGAATCAGAGGAATTGCCAAAAACATTCAGTACTTC. This translates into CASSGIRGIAKNIQYF. The J gene is TRBJ2-4, the V gene TRBV28; D is uncertain. V was trimmed by 5 bases and J by 1 base, leaving 15 bases between them. The CDR3 loop spans 16 amino acids. Germline V gives CDR1 MDHEN, CDR2 SYDVKM.

The rearrangement links TRBV15 to TRBJ2-7; D is perhaps TRBD2 (5 bases). CDR1 and CDR2 (germline): LNHNV, YYDKDF (reference sequence). The CDR3 covers 14 residues. Trimming took 4 bases from V and 3 from J, leaving 13 bases between them. This CDR3 is CATSTGIGDYEQYF. The CDR3 coding sequence is TGTGCCACCAGCACGGGGATCGGTGACTACGAGCAGTACTTC.

The chain employs TRBV4-3 and TRBJ1-6; D not resolved. The V gene lost 0 bases and the J gene lost 2 bases, with 11 bases spanning the gap. The CDR3 is made up of 17 amino acids. Germline V gene lookup returns CDR1 LGHNA and CDR2 YSLEER. In nucleotides, the CDR3 is TGCGCCAGCAGCCAAGACCCCAGGCCTGCCTATAATTCACCCCTCCACTTT. As protein: CASSQDPRPAYNSPLHF.

This clone was found a few times. The chain recombines TRBV18 with TRBJ2-7, with D possibly being TRBD2 (5 bases). Germline V gene sequence: CDR1 KGHSH, CDR2 LQKENI. The ends were cut back, 2 bases at V and 0 bases at J, with 8 bases in the middle. This CDR3 spans 14 amino acids. The CDR3 DNA follows: TGTGCCAGCTCACCAGGCGACTACTCCTACGAGCAGTACTTC. This translates into CASSPGDYSYEQYF.

This chain joins TRBV7-3 and TRBJ2-2, with 11 nucleotides matching TRBD1. This CDR3 has 14 residues. CDR1 and CDR2 from the germline V gene are SGHTA and FQGTGA. V trimming: 6 bases; J trimming: 6 bases; junction bases outside the gene matches: 3. This chain's CDR3 is CASSAGQGAGELFF. CDR3 bases: TGTGCCAGCAGTGCGGGACAGGGGGCCGGGGAGCTGTTTTTT.